These T cell receptor beta chains were read from a single sample in a study of blood T cell repertoires in COVID-19. Sequencing was performed with immunoSEQ multiplex PCR; in TCRdb, only in-frame clones are kept and a portion is missing. Here the sample spans 260,000 or so clones, approximately 90% being singletons. The source material was PBMCs or T cells enriched from blood (not recorded which). These receptors were taken from a woman aged 30 to 39 with acute COVID-19. The conserved cysteine and the conserved F or W are not part of the CDR3 here. Expanded clones get a size class; other rows say once, few or many, or leave the size out.

.	TRBV6-5	ASSPGGQGN
.	TRBV27	ASSLGQGYGYT
few	TRBV12-3/TRBV12-4	ASSLQGWTEAF
.	TRBV27	ASSTQTNTEAF
.	TRBV25-1	ASSDGGTGANVLT
.	TRBV3-1/TRBV3-2	ASSQGEANEKLF
.	TRBV4-3	ASSQGTLRDYGYT
.	TRBV18	ASSPPGERLNYGYT
.	TRBV12-3/TRBV12-4	ASSPSGGETQY
.	TRBV11-2	ASSLDLRVLGTQY
.	TRBV5-8	ASSFGWGDAGSQPQH
.	TRBV30	AWRGMNTEAF
.	TRBV27	ASSDTGQGEYGYT
.	TRBV12-3/TRBV12-4	ASSPTRNSPLH
.	TRBV18	ASSPPGTAPYNEQF
once	TRBV19	ASRKGVGGYT
.	TRBV6-5	ASNPAGEYEQY
.	TRBV6-5	ASSYDRYYTEAF
.	TRBV5-1	ASSPFGGTGELF
few	TRBV4-2	ASSQAVAQGADEAF
once	TRBV15	ATSGGGEDTQY
once	TRBV6-6	ASSYRQGLNQPQH
.	TRBV3-1/TRBV3-2	ASSQVNAGASYEQY
.	TRBV5-1	ASSRTDSLNTEAF
.	TRBV19	ASSVIAGGRGDTQY
.	TRBV4-1	ASSLRQHTEAF
.	TRBV6-5	ASSPGGERNQPQH
.	TRBV13	ASSSRDFGEKLF